This TCR beta chain is from a study of T cells in Graves' hyperthyroidism and ophthalmopathy. Study-wide results and limits: Classification by a 13 V-J model distinguished ophthalmopathy from stable hyperthyroidism. Ophthalmopathy got predicted by the model a median 6.5 months before its onset.

The CDR3 consists of 14 residues. Germline-derived CDR1 and CDR2 are SGHVS and FQNEAQ. Trimming cost V 1 base and J 2 bases, with 9 bases left between them. Amplification of TCR beta CDR3 regions was performed using RNA transcripts as template. Carried out on the TCR CDR3, a first-round RT-PCR used the HTBI primer set. TCRdb passed the multiplex PCR reads through MiXCR, listing each CDR3 protein once. The table includes 640,000 or so distinct CDR3 sequences, more than 13% detected once. The study based diagnoses on clinical symptoms, serum thyroxine and TRAb, thyroid ultrasound and orbital computed tomography. This clonotype showed up many times. Antigen: not known.

Source material: blood. The receptor was isolated from a woman aged 18-29 years with Graves' ophthalmopathy. V usage is TRBV7-8 and J usage is TRBJ2-7, with D unclear. CDR3 sequence (DNA): TGTGCCAGCAGCTTAGGGGAAATGGCCTACGAGCAGTACTTC. Amino acid sequence: CASSLGEMAYEQYF.